This T cell receptor beta chain is drawn from a study of shared clonotypes between healthy human individuals. Study-level findings and limits: The sampled material consisted only of blood, and tissue repertoires are likely to differ.

As concerns this clone: Antigen specificity is unknown.

V dropped 5 bases and J dropped 5; count of bases not matched to a gene: 8. The germline V gene encodes CDR1 SGHDT and CDR2 YYEEEE. The CDR3 extends over 14 amino acids. Assay execution took place at the deep level. It was about 0.3 ug DNA, some 33,000 T cell genomes, that went into each replicate PCR of unsorted PBMC. Per the original methods: ImmunoSEQ junction-only sequences lacked quality scores, so their filtering differed. Repertoires were generated with immunoSEQ multiplex PCR, while TCRdb's copy carries only in-frame clones and drops some. For V, J and clone size, that table is used; D and trimming come from the DNA. The sample lists roughly 500,000 clones, 75% to 85% occurring once.

The chain recombines TRBV5-6 with TRBJ2-5, with 8 bases that match TRBD1. The sample consisted of PBMCs. The origin of this receptor is a woman aged 40 to 50 in good health. Some clones in this sample may be carry-over from other donors' samples. For the CDR3, the DNA is TGTGCCAGCAGTCGGGGACAGGTTGGTGAGACCCAGTACTTC. It codes for CASSRGQVGETQYF.